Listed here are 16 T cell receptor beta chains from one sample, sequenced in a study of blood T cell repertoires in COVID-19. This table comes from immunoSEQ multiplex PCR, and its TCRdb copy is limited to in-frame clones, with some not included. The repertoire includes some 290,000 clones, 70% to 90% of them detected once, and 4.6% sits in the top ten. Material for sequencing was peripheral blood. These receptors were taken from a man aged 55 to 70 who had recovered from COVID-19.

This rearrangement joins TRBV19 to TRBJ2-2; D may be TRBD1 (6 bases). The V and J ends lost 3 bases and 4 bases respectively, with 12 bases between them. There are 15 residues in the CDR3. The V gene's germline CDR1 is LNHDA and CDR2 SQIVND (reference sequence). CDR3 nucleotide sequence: TGTGCCAGTAGTATCCCAGGGGTTTTCACCGGGGAGCTGTTTTTT. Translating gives CASSIPGVFTGELFF.

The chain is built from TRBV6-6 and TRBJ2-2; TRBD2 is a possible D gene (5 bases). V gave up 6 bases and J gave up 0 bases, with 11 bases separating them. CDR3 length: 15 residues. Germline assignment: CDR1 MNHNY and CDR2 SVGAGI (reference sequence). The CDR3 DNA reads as TGTGCCAGCAGCGAAGGCGGGTCGAACACCGGGGAGCTGTTTTTT. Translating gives CASSEGGSNTGELFF.

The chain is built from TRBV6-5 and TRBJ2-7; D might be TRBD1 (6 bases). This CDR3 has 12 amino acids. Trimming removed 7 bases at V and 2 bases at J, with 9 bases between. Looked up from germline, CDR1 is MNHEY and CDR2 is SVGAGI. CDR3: CASTRQAYEQYF. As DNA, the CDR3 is TGTGCCAGCACCAGACAGGCCTACGAGCAGTACTTC.

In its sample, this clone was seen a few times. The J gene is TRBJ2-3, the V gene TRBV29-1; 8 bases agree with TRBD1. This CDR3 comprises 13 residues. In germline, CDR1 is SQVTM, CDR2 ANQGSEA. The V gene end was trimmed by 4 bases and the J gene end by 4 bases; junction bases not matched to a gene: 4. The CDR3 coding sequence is TGCAGCGTTGGGACAGGGTCTTCAGATACGCAGTATTTT. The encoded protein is CSVGTGSSDTQYF.

This CDR3 reads CASSSTTSGVNTGELFF. CDR3 bases: TGTGCCAGCAGCTCCACGACTAGCGGCGTGAACACCGGGGAGCTGTTTTTT. The rearrangement links TRBV7-9 to TRBJ2-2; the match to TRBD2 covers 9 bases. CDR1 is SEHNR and CDR2 is FQNEAQ in the germline V gene (reference sequence). The CDR3 runs 17 residues. J lost 1 base, V lost 4 bases, and 7 bases had no gene match.

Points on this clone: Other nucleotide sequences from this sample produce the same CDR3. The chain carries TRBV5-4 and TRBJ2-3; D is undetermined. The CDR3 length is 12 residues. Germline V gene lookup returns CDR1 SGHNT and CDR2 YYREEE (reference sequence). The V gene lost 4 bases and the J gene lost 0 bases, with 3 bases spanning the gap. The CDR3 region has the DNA TGTGCCAGCAGCCGGAGCACAGATACGCAGTATTTT. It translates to CASSRSTDTQYF. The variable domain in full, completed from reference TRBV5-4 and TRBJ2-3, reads ETGVTQSPTHLIKTRGQQVTLRCSSQSGHNTVSWYQQALGQGPQFIFQYYREEENGRGNFPPRFSGLQFPNYSSELNVNALELDDSALYLCASSRSTDTQYFGPGTRLTVL.

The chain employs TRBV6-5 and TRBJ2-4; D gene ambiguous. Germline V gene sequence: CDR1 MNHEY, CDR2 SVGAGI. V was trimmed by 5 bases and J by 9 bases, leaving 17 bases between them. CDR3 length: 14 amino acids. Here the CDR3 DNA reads TGTGCCAGCAGTAGCGACCCGTCACAAATCATTCAGTACTTC. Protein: CASSSDPSQIIQYF.

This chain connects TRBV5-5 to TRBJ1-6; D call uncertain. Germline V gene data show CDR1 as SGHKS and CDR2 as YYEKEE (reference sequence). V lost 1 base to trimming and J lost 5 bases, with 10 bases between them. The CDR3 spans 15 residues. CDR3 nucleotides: TGTGCCAGCAGCTTGTCGGGTATCGATAATTCACCCCTCCACTTT. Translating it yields CASSLSGIDNSPLHF. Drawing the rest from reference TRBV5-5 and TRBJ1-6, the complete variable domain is DAGVTQSPTHLIKTRGQQVTLRCSPISGHKSVSWYQQVLGQGPQFIFQYYEKEERGRGNFPDRFSARQFPNYSSELNVNALLLGDSALYLCASSLSGIDNSPLHFGNGTRLTVT.

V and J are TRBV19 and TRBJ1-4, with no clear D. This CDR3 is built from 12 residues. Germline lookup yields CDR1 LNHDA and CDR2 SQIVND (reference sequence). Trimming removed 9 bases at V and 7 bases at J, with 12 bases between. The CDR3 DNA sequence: TGTGCCAGCGGAGGAGGGAGTGAAAAACTGTTTTTT. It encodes CASGGGSEKLFF.

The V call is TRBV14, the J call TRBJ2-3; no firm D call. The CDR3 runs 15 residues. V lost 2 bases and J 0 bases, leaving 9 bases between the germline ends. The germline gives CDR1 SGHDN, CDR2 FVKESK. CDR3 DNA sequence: TGTGCCAGCAGCCAACTCGCGTCTAGCACAGATACGCAGTATTTT. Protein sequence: CASSQLASSTDTQYF. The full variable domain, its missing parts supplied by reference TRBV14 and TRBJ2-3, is EAGVTQFPSHSVIEKGQTVTLRCDPISGHDNLYWYRRVMGKEIKFLLHFVKESKQDESGMPNNRFLAERTGGTYSTLKVQPAELEDSGVYFCASSQLASSTDTQYFGPGTRLTVL.

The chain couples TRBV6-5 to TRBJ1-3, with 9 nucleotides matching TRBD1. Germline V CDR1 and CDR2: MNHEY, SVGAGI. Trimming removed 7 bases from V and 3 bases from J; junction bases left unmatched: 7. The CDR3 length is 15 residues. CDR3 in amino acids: CASKGGTGYGNTIYF. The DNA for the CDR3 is TGTGCCAGCAAAGGGGGGACAGGGTATGGAAACACCATATATTTT.

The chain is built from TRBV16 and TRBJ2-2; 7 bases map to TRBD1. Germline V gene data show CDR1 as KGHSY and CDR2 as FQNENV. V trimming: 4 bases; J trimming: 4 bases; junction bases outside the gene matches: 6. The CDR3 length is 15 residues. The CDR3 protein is CASSRQTGTTGELFF. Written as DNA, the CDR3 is TGTGCCAGCAGCCGTCAGACAGGGACCACCGGGGAGCTGTTTTTT.

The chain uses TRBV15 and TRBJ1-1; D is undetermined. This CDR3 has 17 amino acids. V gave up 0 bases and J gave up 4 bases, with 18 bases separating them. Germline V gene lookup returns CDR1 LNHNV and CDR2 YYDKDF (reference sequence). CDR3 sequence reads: CATSRDPSGRIPTEAFF. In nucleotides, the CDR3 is TGTGCCACCAGCAGAGATCCTAGCGGGCGAATCCCCACTGAAGCTTTCTTT.

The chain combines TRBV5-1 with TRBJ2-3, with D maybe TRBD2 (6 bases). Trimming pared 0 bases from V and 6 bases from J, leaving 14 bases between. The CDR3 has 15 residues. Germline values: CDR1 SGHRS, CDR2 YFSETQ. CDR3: CASSLGFAGGDTQYF. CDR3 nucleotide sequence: TGCGCCAGCAGCTTGGGGTTTGCAGGAGGGGATACGCAGTATTTT.

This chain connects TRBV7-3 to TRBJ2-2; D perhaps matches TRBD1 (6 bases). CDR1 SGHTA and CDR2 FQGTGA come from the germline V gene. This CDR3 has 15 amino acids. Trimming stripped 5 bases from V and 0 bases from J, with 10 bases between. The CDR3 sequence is CASSADSANTGELFF. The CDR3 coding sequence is TGTGCCAGCAGCGCGGACAGCGCGAACACCGGGGAGCTGTTTTTT.

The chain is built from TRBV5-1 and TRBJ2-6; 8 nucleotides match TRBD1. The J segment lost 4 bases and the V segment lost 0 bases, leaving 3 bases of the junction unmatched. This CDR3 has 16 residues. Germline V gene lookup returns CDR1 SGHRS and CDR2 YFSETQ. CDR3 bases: TGCGCCAGCAGCTTGGGACAGGGGCTCGGGGCCAACGTCCTGACTTTC. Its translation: CASSLGQGLGANVLTF.